This TCR beta chain was identified during a study of control samples from healthy donors and cancer patients. Germline V gene lookup returns CDR1 SEHNR and CDR2 FQNEAQ (reference sequence). This CDR3 is 15 amino acids long. The ends were cut back, 4 bases at V and 0 bases at J, with 9 bases in the middle. Generated by immunoSEQ multiplex PCR, the TCRdb table keeps only in-frame clones and is missing some. The sample includes fewer than 200,000 clones, approximately 94% of them seen just once. This receptor was identified in a man aged 55 to 69 with colorectal cancer. The gene calls are TRBV7-9 and TRBJ1-4; no firm D call. The sequenced sample consisted of PBMCs. The chain's CDR3 is CASSSIYATNEKLFF. The CDR3 region has the DNA TGTGCCAGCAGCTCCATCTACGCAACTAATGAAAAACTGTTTTTT.